This T cell receptor beta chain stems from a study of cytomegalovirus exposure and HLA in healthy donors. The study, taken as a whole, reports: Researchers reportedly found TCR beta sequences accurately predicted most subjects' HLA-A and HLA-B alleles.

Germline V gene data show CDR1 as SNHLY and CDR2 as FYNNEI. The CDR3 runs 14 residues. The junction had 5 bases not matched to a gene; V was cut back by 7 bases and J by 4 bases. A word on this clone: Its antigen remains unidentified.

PCR employed 60 Vbeta and 13 Jbeta primers. The repertoire was sequenced with immunoSEQ multiplex PCR; TCRdb's copy has only in-frame clones and lacks some. The data contain more than 100,000 clones, around 76% of them singletons. The source material was PBMCs. This chain connects TRBV2 to TRBJ1-2; 11 bases are a match to TRBD1. This receptor was obtained from a man aged 60 to 75 in good health and CMV-seropositive. CDR3 nucleotides: TGTGCCAGCAAGGGGGACAGGGGGGGCTATGGCTACACCTTC. This codes for CASKGDRGGYGYTF.